A selection of T cell receptor beta chains follows, all from one sample in a study of blood T cells in healthy people across ages. Using its own MiXCR run on the 5' RACE reads, TCRdb lists one record per CDR3 protein. In the table there are about 640,000 distinct CDR3 sequences, around 54% of which are singletons. Sequencing used blood. The receptors were gathered from a man aged 55 to 70 in good health. Both conserved end residues are part of each CDR3. D genes are given only for firm matches. Clone size is not always given. Where it is, it says once, few, many or a class for expanded clones.

D gene | J gene | clone size | V gene | CDR3 protein | CDR3 DNA
- | TRBJ1-2 | - | TRBV9 | CASSVPETDYGYTF | TGTGCCAGCAGCGTCCCTGAGACTGACTATGGCTACACCTTC
TRBD2 | TRBJ2-1 | - | TRBV20-1 | CSARFAAGGPGYNEQFF | TGCAGTGCACGTTTTGCAGCGGGGGGTCCTGGGTACAATGAGCAGTTCTTC
- | TRBJ2-5 | - | TRBV29-1 | CSVHRDQETQYF | TGCAGCGTGCACAGGGATCAAGAGACCCAGTACTTC
- | TRBJ2-3 | once | TRBV12-3/TRBV12-4 | CASTQIGTSTDTQYF | TGTGCCAGCACGCAGATAGGGACTAGCACAGATACGCAGTATTTT
- | TRBJ1-5 | few | TRBV29-1 | CSVEGGFDQPQHF | TGCAGCGTTGAAGGGGGCTTCGATCAGCCCCAGCATTTT
- | TRBJ2-7 | - | TRBV2 | CATYKGGVPYEQYF | TGTGCCACCTACAAGGGCGGGGTGCCCTACGAGCAGTACTTC
TRBD1 | TRBJ1-1 | - | TRBV3-1 | CASSQGAGGTEAFF | TGTGCCAGCAGCCAAGGAGCAGGGGGGACTGAAGCTTTCTTT
TRBD1 | TRBJ1-2 | few | TRBV20-1 | CSANDRVDYGYTF | TGCAGTGCTAACGACAGGGTCGACTATGGCTACACCTTC
- | TRBJ2-1 | once | TRBV7-9 | CASSLLAISRYEQFF | TGTGCCAGCAGCTTACTAGCAATATCTAGGTATGAGCAGTTCTTC
- | TRBJ1-6 | - | TRBV4-2 | CASSQENRRGAFHF | TGTGCCAGCAGCCAAGAAAACCGTAGGGGGGCTTTCCACTTT
- | TRBJ2-3 | - | TRBV29-1 | CSVDQGTSTDTQYF | TGCAGCGTTGACCAGGGGACTAGCACAGATACGCAGTATTTT
TRBD1 | TRBJ2-4 | - | TRBV7-2 | CASSLALPGTGLAKNIQYF | TGTGCCAGCAGCTTAGCCCTTCCCGGGACAGGGTTAGCCAAAAACATTCAGTACTTC
- | TRBJ2-5 | - | TRBV12-3/TRBV12-4 | CASAGFSETQYF | TGTGCCAGCGCCGGTTTTTCGGAGACCCAGTACTTC
TRBD1 | TRBJ2-7 | few | TRBV20-1 | CSATGTGYYEQYF | TGCAGTGCAACCGGGACAGGCTACTACGAGCAGTACTTC
- | TRBJ1-4 | - | TRBV20-1 | CSAGGKGGAEKLFF | TGCAGTGCCGGCGGGAAGGGGGGGGCTGAAAAACTGTTTTTT
TRBD1 | TRBJ2-1 | - | TRBV6-6 | CASSYSRQGNYNEQFF | TGTGCCAGCAGTTACTCCCGACAGGGAAACTACAATGAGCAGTTCTTC
- | TRBJ2-7 | - | TRBV12-3/TRBV12-4 | CASSTWMDTYEQYF | TGTGCCAGCAGCACCTGGATGGATACCTACGAGCAGTACTTC
- | TRBJ1-6 | few | TRBV12-3/TRBV12-4 | CASSLEGNSPLHF | TGTGCCAGCAGTTTGGAGGGCAATTCACCCCTCCACTTT
TRBD2 | TRBJ2-1 | few | TRBV20-1 | CSALTSGGRDEQFF | TGCAGTGCCCTGACTAGCGGGGGGCGCGATGAGCAGTTCTTC
TRBD1 | TRBJ2-7 | few | TRBV18 | CASSPRRQGAEQYF | TGTGCCAGCTCACCACGGAGACAGGGAGCCGAGCAGTACTTC
- | TRBJ2-4 | few | TRBV9 | CASTLPPGPRIQYF | TGTGCCAGCACCCTCCCGCCGGGACCGAGAATTCAGTACTTC